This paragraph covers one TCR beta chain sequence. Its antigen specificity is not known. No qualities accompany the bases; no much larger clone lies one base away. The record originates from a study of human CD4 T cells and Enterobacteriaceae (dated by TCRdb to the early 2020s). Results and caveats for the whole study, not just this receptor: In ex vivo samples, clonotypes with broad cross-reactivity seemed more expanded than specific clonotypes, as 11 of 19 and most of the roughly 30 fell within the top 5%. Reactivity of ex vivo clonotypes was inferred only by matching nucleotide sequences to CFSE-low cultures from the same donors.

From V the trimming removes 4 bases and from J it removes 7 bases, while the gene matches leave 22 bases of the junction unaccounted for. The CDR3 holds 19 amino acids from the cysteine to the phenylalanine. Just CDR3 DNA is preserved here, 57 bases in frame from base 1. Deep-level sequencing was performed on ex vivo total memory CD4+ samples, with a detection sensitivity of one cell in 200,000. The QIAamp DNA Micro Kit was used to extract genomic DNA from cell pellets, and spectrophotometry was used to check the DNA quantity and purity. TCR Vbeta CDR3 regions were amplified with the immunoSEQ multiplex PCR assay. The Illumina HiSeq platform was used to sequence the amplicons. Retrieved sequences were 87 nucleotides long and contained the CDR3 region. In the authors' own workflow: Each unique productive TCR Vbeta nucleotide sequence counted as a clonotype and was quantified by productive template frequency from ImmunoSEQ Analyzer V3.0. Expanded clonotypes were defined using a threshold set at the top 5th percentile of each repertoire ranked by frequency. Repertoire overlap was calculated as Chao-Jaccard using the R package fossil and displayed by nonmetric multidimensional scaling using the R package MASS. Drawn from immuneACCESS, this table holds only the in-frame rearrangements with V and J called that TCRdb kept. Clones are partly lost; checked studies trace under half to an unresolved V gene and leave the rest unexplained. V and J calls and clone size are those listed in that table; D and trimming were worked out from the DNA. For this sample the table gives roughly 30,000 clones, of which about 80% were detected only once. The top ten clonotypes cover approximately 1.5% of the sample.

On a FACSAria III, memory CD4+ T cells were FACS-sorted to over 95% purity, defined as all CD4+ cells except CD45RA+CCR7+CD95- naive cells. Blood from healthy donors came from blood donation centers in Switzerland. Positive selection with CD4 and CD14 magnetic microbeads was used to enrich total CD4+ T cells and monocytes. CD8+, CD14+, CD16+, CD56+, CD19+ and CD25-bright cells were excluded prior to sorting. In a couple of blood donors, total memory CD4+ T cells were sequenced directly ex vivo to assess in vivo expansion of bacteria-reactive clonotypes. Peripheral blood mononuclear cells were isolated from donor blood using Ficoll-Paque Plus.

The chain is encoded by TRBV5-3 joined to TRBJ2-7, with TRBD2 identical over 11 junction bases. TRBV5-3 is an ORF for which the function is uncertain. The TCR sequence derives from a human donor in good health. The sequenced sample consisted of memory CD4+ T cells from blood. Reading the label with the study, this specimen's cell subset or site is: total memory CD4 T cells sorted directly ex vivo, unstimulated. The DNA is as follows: TGTGCCAGAAGCCGGGGGCCTAGCGGGAGGTCCGCCCAATTAAGAGAGCAGTACTTC. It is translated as CARSRGPSGRSAQLREQYF.